This TCR beta chain was observed in a study of memory CD4+ T cells and cytomegalovirus serostatus. The study, taken as a whole, reports: Median bootstrapped AUC for CMV status was about 0.96 originally, approximately 0.93 US-trained. CD4+ memory repertoires contained about two fifths of the 164 reported CMV TCRbeta sequences.

Single viable CD3+CD4+CD8-CD45RO+ cells were sorted as the memory CD4+ T cells. Donors' CMV status reflects serum IgG against pp150, pp28, p38, p52. As concerns this clone: The antigen remains undetermined.

Germline V gene lookup returns CDR1 SGHNT and CDR2 YENEEA. The CDR3 runs 13 residues. V shed 0 bases and J shed 6 bases, with 5 bases lying between them. Authors' analysis steps: Out-of-frame sequences were removed, leaving 2 million to 2.5 million distinct TCRbeta sequences. The protocol was immunoSEQ multiplex PCR, while the TCRdb copy is restricted to in-frame clones and leaves out a portion. V, J and clone size are taken as reported in that table, and D and trimming were inferred from the DNA itself. This sample carries approximately 46,000 clones, over 75% of them seen once, and the ten largest clones take just over 0.6%.

This clonotype was sampled from an adult in good health and CMV-seronegative. The chain carries TRBV11-3 and TRBJ2-2, with D unresolved. Sequencing was carried out using memory CD4+ T cells from blood. The chain's CDR3 is CASSLDGAGELFF. In nucleotides, the CDR3 is TGTGCCAGCAGCTTAGATGGGGCCGGGGAGCTGTTTTTT.